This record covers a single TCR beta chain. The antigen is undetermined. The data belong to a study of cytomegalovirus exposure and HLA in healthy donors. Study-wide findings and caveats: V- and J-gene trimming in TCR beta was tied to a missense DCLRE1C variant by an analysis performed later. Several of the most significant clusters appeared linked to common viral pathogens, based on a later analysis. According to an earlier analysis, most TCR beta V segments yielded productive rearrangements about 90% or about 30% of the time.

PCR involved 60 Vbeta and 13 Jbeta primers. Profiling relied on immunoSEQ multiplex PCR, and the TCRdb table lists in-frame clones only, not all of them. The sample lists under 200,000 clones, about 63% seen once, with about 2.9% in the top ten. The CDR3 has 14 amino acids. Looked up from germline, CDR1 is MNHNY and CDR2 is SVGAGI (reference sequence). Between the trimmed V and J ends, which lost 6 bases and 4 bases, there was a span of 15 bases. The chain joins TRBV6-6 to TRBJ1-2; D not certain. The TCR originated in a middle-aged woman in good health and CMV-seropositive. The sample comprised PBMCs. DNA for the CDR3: TGTGCCAGCAGCCCTCGCGTAGCCCTCTATGGCTACACCTTC. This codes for CASSPRVALYGYTF.